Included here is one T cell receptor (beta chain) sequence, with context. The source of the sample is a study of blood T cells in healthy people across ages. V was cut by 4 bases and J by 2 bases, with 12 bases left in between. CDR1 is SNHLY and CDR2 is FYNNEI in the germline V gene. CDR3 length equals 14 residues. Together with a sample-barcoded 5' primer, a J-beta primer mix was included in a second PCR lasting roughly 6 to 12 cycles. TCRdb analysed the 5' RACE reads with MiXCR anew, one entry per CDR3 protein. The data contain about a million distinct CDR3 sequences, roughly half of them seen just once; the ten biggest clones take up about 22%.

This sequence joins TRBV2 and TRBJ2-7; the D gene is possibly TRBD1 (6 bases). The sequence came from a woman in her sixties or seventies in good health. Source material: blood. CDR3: CASSAQQGPYEQYF. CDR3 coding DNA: TGTGCCAGCAGTGCACAACAGGGACCCTACGAGCAGTACTTC.